This T cell receptor beta chain is drawn from a study of shared clonotypes between healthy human individuals. General study results and limits: Relative to clonotypes present in all four donors, those not shared had lower generation probabilities. At large depth, rarefaction still showed sorted-subset sequencing to be incomplete.

CD45RO-negative, CCR7-positively selected cells formed the naive CD8 fraction, excluding terminally differentiated effector memory CD45RA+ cells. Each PCR replicate from the sorted subsets contained around 0.2 ug DNA, which is some 32,000 T cell genomes. Profiled with immunoSEQ multiplex PCR; TCRdb holds only in-frame clones, not every one. Of about 610,000 clones in the sample, about 96% were seen once. Germline lookup yields CDR1 SGHRS and CDR2 YFSETQ. This CDR3 comprises 14 residues. V dropped 0 bases and J dropped 9 bases, with 16 bases sitting between them. Details on this clone: The target antigen is unknown.

This sequence originates from a woman aged 25-40 years in good health. The sequenced sample consisted of naive CD8+ T cells sorted from blood. This rearrangement joins TRBV5-1 to TRBJ2-7; D not resolved. In DNA, the CDR3 is TGCGCCAGCAGCTTGGATCTGGGTCAGGAGTTGCAGTACTTC. Residues: CASSLDLGQELQYF.